These 4 T cell receptor beta chains were all obtained from the same sample, sequenced in a study of T cells expressing NK-cell markers. After re-calling the 5' RACE reads, TCRdb lists one entry per CDR3 protein, DNA absent. The record lists 350,000 to 400,000 distinct CDR3 sequences, of which the ten most abundant hold about 10%. Sequencing was carried out using blood T cells: a sorted CD56 or NKG2C T cell subset, CD4+ or CD8+ T cells, or bulk PBMC T cells (not recorded which). The receptors come from a woman aged 45 to 65 in good health.

CDR3 region: CSVQGTVGEPQHF. V is TRBV29-1 and J is TRBJ1-5; TCRdb proposes TRBD1, but this gene call is untestable without DNA. CDR1 is SQVTM and CDR2 is ANQGSEA in the germline V gene. CDR3 length: 13 residues.

CDR3: CASSLSGTSDNEQFF. The gene calls are TRBV7-9 and TRBJ2-1; TCRdb's D gene call, TRBD2, goes unchecked for lack of DNA. The germline gives CDR1 SEHNR, CDR2 FQNEAQ (reference sequence). CDR3 size: 15 residues. The complete variable domain, with remaining parts taken from reference TRBV7-9 and TRBJ2-1, reads DTGVSQNPRHKITKRGQNVTFRCDPISEHNRLYWYRQTLGQGPEFLTYFQNEAQLEKSRLLSDRFSAERPKGSFSTLEIQRTEQGDSAMYLCASSLSGTSDNEQFFGPGTRLTVL.

The chain combines TRBV4-1 with TRBJ2-4. The CDR3 consists of 14 residues. Germline lookup yields CDR1 MGHRA and CDR2 YSYEKL. The CDR3 sequence is CASSQVPPTNIQYF.

The V gene is TRBV28, the J gene TRBJ2-2; TCRdb names TRBD1, which stays unverified in the absence of DNA. Germline values: CDR1 MDHEN, CDR2 SYDVKM. There are 14 residues in the CDR3. The CDR3 here is CASSLPGLSGELFF.